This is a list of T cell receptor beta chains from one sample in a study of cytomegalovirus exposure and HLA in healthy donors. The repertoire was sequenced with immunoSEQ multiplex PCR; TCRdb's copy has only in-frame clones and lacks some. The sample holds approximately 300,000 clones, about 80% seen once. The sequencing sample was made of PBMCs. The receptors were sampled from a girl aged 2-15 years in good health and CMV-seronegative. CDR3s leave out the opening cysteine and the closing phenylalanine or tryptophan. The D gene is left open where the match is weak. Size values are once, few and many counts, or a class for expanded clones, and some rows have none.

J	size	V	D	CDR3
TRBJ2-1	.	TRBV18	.	ASSPDSAHEQF
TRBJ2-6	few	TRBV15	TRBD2	ATSYLAGSISDGANVLT
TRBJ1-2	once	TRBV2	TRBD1	ASSRQGIYGYT
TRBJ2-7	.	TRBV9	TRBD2	ASSVASSGPSYEQY
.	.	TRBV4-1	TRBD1	ASSHPKMTGTGGEIWGEQY
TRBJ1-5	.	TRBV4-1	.	ASSQEPREGYPPQH
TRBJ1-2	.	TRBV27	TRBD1	ASSPTRNTGGSGGYT
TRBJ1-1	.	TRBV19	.	ASSKKLRTEAF
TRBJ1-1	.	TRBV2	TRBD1	ATAGTVVNTEAF
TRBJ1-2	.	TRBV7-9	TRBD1	ASSSTTRDRWGDPYGYT
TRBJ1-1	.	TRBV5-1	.	ASSLSWEGTEAF
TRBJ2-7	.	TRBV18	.	ASSPRRDSYEQY
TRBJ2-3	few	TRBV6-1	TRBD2	ASRLAGVTTDTQY
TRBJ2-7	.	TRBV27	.	ASRREVGYEQY
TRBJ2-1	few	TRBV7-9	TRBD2	ASSLLFSGSSTYNEQF
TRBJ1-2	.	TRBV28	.	ASSLGGRGVGYT
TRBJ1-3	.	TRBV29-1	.	SVEGASGNTIY
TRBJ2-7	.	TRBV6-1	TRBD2	ASRRIAGESYEQY
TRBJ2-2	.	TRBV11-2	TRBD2	ASSLGGGSTGELF
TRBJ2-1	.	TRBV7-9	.	ASSARVQF
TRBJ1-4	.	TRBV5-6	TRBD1	ASSSVDRGYEKLF
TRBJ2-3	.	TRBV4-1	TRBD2	ASSQWGTSTPAQY
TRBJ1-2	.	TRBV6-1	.	ASSEVGVNGYT
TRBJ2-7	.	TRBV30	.	AWSRGSEQY
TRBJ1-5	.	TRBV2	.	ASSETGLNQPQH
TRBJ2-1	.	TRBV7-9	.	ASSSGLGNNEQF
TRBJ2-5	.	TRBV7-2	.	ASSRMPGLTQETQY
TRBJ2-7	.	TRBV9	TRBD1	ASSVGQGGPYEQY
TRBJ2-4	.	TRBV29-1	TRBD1	SVEDPRTGATGIQY
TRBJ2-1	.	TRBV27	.	ASSFYRYNEQF
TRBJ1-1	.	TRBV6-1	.	ASSEPSEGRGITEAF
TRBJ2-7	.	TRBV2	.	ASSEGHLAYEQY
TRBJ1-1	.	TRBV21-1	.	APNGGKNTEAF
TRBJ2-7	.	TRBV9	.	ASSVGAVPYEQY
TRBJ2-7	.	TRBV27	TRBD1	ASSLGQGFHEQY
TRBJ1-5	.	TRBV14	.	ASREVLGNQPQH
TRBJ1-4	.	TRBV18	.	ASSSLATNEKLF
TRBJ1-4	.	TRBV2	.	ASSVLRTNEKLF
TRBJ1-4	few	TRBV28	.	ASSPTPQGPGALTNEKLF
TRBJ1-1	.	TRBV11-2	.	ASSFDRNTEAF
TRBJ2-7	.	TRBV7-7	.	ASSFGGSYEQY
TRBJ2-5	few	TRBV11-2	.	ASSFTGFQETQY
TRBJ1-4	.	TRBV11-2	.	ASSPRRTYNEKLF
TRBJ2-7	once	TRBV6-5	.	ASSYPGSTPYEQY
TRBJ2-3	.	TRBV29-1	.	SVGRVADTQY
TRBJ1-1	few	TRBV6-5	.	ASSVEIGNTEAF
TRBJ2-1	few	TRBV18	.	ASSPSGDGVYNEQF
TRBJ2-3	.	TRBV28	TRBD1	ASSLLAGTGRDTQY
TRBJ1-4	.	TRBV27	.	ASSAGGDNEKLF
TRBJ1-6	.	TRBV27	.	ASSPWGEGGLSPLH
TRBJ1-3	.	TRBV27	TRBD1	ASSSGTGGNTIY
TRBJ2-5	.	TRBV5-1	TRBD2	ASSFELAGGPQETQY
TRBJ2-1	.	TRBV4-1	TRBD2	ASSPVTSESSYNEQF
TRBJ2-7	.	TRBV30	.	AWGLGYEQY
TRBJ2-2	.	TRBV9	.	ASSRTPTGELF